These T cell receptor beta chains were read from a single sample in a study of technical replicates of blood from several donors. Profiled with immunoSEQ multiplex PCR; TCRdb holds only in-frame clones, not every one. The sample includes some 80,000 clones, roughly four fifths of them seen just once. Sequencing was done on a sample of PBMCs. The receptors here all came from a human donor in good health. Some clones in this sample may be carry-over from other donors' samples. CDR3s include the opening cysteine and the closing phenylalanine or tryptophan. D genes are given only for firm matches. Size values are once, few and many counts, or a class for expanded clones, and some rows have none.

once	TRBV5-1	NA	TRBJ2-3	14	CASSDQGRGDTQYF	TGCGCCAGCAGTGATCAGGGAAGGGGAGATACGCAGTATTTT
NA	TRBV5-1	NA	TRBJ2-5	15	CASSSRGVSRETQYF	TGCGCCAGCAGCTCAAGGGGCGTCTCTCGAGAGACCCAGTACTTC
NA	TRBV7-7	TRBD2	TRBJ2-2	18	CASSLYASGRADTGELFF	TGTGCCAGCAGCTTATATGCTAGCGGGAGGGCCGACACCGGGGAGCTGTTTTTT
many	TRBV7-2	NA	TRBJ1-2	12	CASTKGVYGYTF	TGTGCCAGCACCAAGGGGGTCTATGGCTACACCTTC
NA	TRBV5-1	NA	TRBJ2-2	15	CASSPGTSNTGELFF	TGCGCCAGCAGCCCCGGGACTTCTAACACCGGGGAGCTGTTTTTT
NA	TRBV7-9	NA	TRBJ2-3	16	CASTPPGGRSTDTQYF	TGTGCCAGCACCCCGCCGGGGGGCCGTAGCACAGATACGCAGTATTTT
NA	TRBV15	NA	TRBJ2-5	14	CATSRDVTEETQYF	TGTGCCACCAGCAGAGATGTAACAGAAGAGACCCAGTACTTC
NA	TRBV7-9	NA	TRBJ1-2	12	CASSKQVHGYTF	TGTGCCAGCAGCAAACAGGTGCATGGCTACACCTTC
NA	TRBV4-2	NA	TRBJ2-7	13	CASSQASSHEQYF	TGTGCCAGCAGCCAAGCTAGCAGCCACGAGCAGTACTTC
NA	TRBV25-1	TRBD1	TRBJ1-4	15	CASSAKGAAYEKLFF	TGTGCCAGCAGTGCCAAGGGGGCGGCATATGAAAAACTGTTTTTT
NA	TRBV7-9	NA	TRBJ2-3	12	CASSPGADTQYF	TGTGCCAGCAGCCCAGGGGCCGATACGCAGTATTTT
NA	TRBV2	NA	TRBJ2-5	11	CASSGLETQYF	TGTGCCAGCAGTGGACTGGAGACCCAGTACTTC
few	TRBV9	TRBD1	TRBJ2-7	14	CASSVSGQGYEQYF	TGTGCCAGCAGCGTATCGGGACAGGGGTACGAGCAGTACTTC
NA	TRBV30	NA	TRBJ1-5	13	CAWSVKGNQPQHF	TGTGCCTGGAGTGTTAAGGGGAATCAGCCCCAGCATTTT
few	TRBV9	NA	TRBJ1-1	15	CASSVRQQPDTEAFF	TGTGCCAGCAGCGTACGCCAACAGCCAGACACTGAAGCTTTCTTT
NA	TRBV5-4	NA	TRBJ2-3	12	CASSLIEETQYF	TGTGCCAGCAGCTTGATCGAAGAGACGCAGTATTTT
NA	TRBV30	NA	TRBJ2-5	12	CAWRVFGETQYF	TGTGCCTGGAGGGTGTTCGGAGAGACCCAGTACTTC
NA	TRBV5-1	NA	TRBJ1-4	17	CASSPTSFQGSNEKLFF	TGCGCCAGCAGCCCTACTTCCTTTCAGGGGTCTAATGAAAAACTGTTTTTT
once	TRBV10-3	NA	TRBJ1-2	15	CATSYDSSFNYGYTF	TGTGCCACTAGTTATGACAGTTCCTTCAACTATGGCTACACCTTC
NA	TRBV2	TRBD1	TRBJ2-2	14	CASKTGMNTGELFF	TGTGCCAGCAAGACAGGGATGAACACCGGGGAGCTGTTTTTT
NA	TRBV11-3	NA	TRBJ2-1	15	CASSLGRVAYNEQFF	TGTGCCAGCAGCTTAGGCAGGGTAGCCTACAATGAGCAGTTCTTC
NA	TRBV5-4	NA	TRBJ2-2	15	CASSVSRGNTGELFF	TGTGCCAGCAGCGTATCGCGGGGAAACACCGGGGAGCTGTTTTTT
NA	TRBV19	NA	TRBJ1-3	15	CASSIGIGSGNTIYF	TGTGCCAGTAGTATTGGTATCGGCTCTGGAAACACCATATATTTT
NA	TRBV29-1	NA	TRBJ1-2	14	CSVVQSPSGNGYTF	TGCAGCGTTGTTCAGAGCCCTTCCGGGAATGGCTACACCTTC
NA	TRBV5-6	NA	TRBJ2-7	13	CASSWDTSYEQYF	TGTGCCAGCAGCTGGGACACATCCTACGAGCAGTACTTC
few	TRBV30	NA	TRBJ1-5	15	CAWSPMTGSNQPQHF	TGTGCCTGGAGTCCAATGACAGGCAGCAATCAGCCCCAGCATTTT
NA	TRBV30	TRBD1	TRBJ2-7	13	CAWGTGHDYEQYF	TGTGCCTGGGGGACAGGGCACGATTACGAGCAGTACTTC
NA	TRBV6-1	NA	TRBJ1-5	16	CASSASRGGLNQPQHF	TGTGCCAGCAGTGCTTCCCGGGGGGGGTTAAATCAGCCCCAGCATTTT
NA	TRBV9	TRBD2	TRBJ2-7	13	CASSGTSSGEQYF	TGTGCCAGCAGCGGGACTAGCTCGGGAGAGCAGTACTTC
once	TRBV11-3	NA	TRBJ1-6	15	CASSLVRGALSPLHF	TGTGCCAGCAGCTTAGTACGGGGTGCACTATCACCCCTCCACTTT
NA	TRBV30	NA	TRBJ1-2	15	CAWREQATSNYGYTF	TGTGCCTGGAGGGAACAGGCTACTTCTAACTATGGCTACACCTTC
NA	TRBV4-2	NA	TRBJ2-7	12	CASSRPEGGAYF	TGTGCCAGCAGCCGCCCTGAGGGGGGGGCCTACTTC
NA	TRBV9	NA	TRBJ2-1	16	CASSVSGLPPKNEQFF	TGTGCCAGCAGCGTATCGGGACTCCCCCCTAAGAATGAGCAGTTCTTC
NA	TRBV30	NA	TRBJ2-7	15	CAWSVQGGAVYEQYF	TGTGCCTGGAGTGTACAGGGAGGGGCGGTCTACGAGCAGTACTTC
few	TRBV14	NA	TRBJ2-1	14	CASSQVYSALEQFF	TGTGCCAGCAGCCAAGTCTATAGCGCGCTTGAGCAGTTCTTC
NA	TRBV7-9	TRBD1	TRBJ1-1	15	CASMKVEGANTEAFF	TGTGCCAGCATGAAGGTAGAGGGGGCGAACACTGAAGCTTTCTTT
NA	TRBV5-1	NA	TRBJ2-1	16	CASSRTQGSTYNEQFF	TGCGCCAGCAGCCGAACCCAGGGGAGTACCTACAATGAGCAGTTCTTC
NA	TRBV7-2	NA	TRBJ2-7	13	CASGRNRPYEQYF	TGTGCCAGCGGGAGGAATAGGCCCTACGAGCAGTACTTC
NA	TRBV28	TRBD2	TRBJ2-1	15	CASSLPGLAGDEQFF	TGTGCCAGCAGTTTACCGGGACTAGCGGGAGACGAGCAGTTCTTC
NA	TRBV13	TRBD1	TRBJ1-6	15	CASSLFDRDNSPLHF	TGTGCCAGCAGCTTATTCGACAGGGATAATTCACCCCTCCACTTT
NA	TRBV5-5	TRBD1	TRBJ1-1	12	CASSLEGQIAFF	TGTGCCAGCAGCTTGGAGGGACAGATAGCTTTCTTT
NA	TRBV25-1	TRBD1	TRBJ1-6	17	CASSDSPQQGARTTLHF	TGTGCCAGCAGTGACTCACCTCAACAGGGGGCCCGGACGACCCTCCACTTT
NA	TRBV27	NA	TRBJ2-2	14	CASSFSSGAGELFF	TGTGCCAGCAGTTTTAGTTCGGGTGCCGGGGAGCTGTTTTTT
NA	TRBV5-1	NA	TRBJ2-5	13	CASSLELEETQYF	TGCGCCAGCAGCTTGGAACTAGAAGAGACCCAGTACTTC
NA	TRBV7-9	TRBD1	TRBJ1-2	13	CASRIGQGGGYTF	TGTGCCAGCAGAATTGGACAGGGAGGTGGCTACACCTTC
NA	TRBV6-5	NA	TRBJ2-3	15	CASSYSSASTDTQYF	TGTGCCAGCAGTTACTCGAGTGCTAGCACAGATACGCAGTATTTT
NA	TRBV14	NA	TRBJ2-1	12	CASSQVRNEQFF	TGTGCCAGCAGCCAAGTCCGGAATGAGCAGTTCTTC
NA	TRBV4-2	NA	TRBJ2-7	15	CASSQSPVQSYEQYF	TGTGCCAGCAGCCAATCCCCAGTCCAGTCCTACGAGCAGTACTTC
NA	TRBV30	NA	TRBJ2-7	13	CASSPDWSYEQYF	TGTGCCTCCTCACCCGACTGGTCCTACGAGCAGTACTTC
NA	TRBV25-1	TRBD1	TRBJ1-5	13	CASARGTDQPQHF	TGTGCCAGCGCCAGGGGGACGGATCAGCCCCAGCATTTT
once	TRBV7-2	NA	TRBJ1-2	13	CASSRTGNYGYTF	TGTGCCAGCAGCCGGACGGGGAACTATGGCTACACCTTC
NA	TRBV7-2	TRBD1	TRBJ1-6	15	CASRAGTGINSPLHF	TGTGCCAGCAGAGCCGGGACAGGGATTAATTCACCCCTCCACTTT
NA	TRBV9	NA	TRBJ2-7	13	CASSVGGSVEQYF	TGTGCCAGCAGCGTAGGTGGTAGCGTCGAGCAGTACTTC